This T cell receptor beta chain was observed in a study of cytomegalovirus exposure and HLA in healthy donors. About the research overall: It was reported in a later analysis that the 120 or so validation repertoires used the same platform as the approximately 600 first-cohort repertoires. General study points: The study put 150 or so TCR beta chains on its list as cytomegalovirus-associated. A few chains linked to CMV were shown in vitro to be specific for CMV antigens. In a later analysis, first-cohort TCR clusters were found to tend to co-occur in the 120 or so validation repertoires.

To note about this clone: Antigen unknown.

The CDR3 has 13 residues. V was shortened by 4 bases and J by 7 bases, with 14 bases between the two germline ends. Germline V gene sequence: CDR1 SQVTM, CDR2 ANQGSEA. Here immunoSEQ multiplex PCR was the method, and the copy in TCRdb shows in-frame clones only, minus some. The sample consists of over 150,000 clones, 84% of them appearing once. The chain combines TRBV29-1 with TRBJ2-1; tentative D call: TRBD1 (5 bases). The clonotype originates from a woman aged 18 to 35 in good health and CMV-seropositive. The sequenced sample consisted of PBMCs. The CDR3 loop reads CSVGKGEGNEQFF. The CDR3 DNA follows: TGCAGCGTTGGTAAAGGGGAAGGAAATGAGCAGTTCTTC.